This passage covers 23 T cell receptor beta chains from one sample sequenced in a study of naive and memory T cell subsets (dated by TCRdb to about 2017). For whole blood analysis, about 2.6 ml of peripheral blood was collected from healthy adult volunteers into Tempus tubes, and RNA was extracted following the manufacturer's instructions. The library was made by 5' RACE. Sequencing used an Illumina MiSeq. TCR RNA was reverse transcribed with SuperScript IV using alpha and beta constant region primers for the blood and skin samples. TCRdb took the public reads, trimmed them with fastp at Q25, ran MiXCR for clone calling and kept in-frame beta chains. Every CDR3 protein is listed once, alongside the most common genes and DNA of its rows. The sample table records tens of thousands of distinct CDR3 sequences; less than 5% of these occur just once. Approximately 7.8% of the sample is held by the ten biggest clonotypes.

All receptors come from a male donor in good health.

This clonotype came up many times. The chain couples TRBV7-2 to TRBJ2-1; D not resolved. The CDR3 is 12 amino acids. The V end was cut by 5 bases, the J end by 13 bases, with 15 bases between. Germline V gene lookup returns CDR1 SGHTA and CDR2 FQGNSA. The CDR3, as DNA: TGTGCCAGCAGCCTCTCTGGTGTCCACCAGTTCTTC. Translating it yields CASSLSGVHQFF.

This clonotype showed up many times. This chain links TRBV7-3 with TRBJ2-7, with D possibly TRBD2 on 6 matching bases. Germline CDR1 and CDR2: SGHTA and FQGTGA. This CDR3 comprises 15 residues. Between the trimmed V and J ends, which lost 0 bases and 4 bases, there was a span of 13 bases. CDR3 in DNA: TGTGCCAGCAGCTTAACGGGTAGCGGACCATACGAGCAGTACTTC. The encoded protein is CASSLTGSGPYEQYF.

This clonotype has at least ten counts. The chain couples TRBV7-2 to TRBJ1-1; D gene uncertain. Between the trimmed V and J ends, which lost 1 base and 4 bases, there was a span of 7 bases. Germline CDR1 reads SGHTA; CDR2 reads FQGNSA. CDR3 length: 13 residues. The CDR3, as DNA: TGTGCCAGCAGCTTAGGGGGAACCACTGAAGCTTTCTTT. Its translation is CASSLGGTTEAFF.

This clonotype is medium-sized within its sample. V usage is TRBV7-8 and J usage is TRBJ2-5; either TRBD1 or TRBD2 may supply D (6 bases each). Trimming removed 5 bases at V and 2 bases at J, with 15 bases between. The CDR3 contains 15 residues. CDR1 is SGHVS and CDR2 is FQNEAQ in the germline V gene. CDR3 bases: TGTGCCAGCAGCCCCGGGCAGGGGAGGCAAGAGACCCAGTACTTC. It yields the protein CASSPGQGRQETQYF.

There are many counts of this clonotype. The CDR3 coding sequence is TGTGCCAGCAGCCACATTTCCGGGACTGGGAGCTCCTACGAGCAGTACTTC. Encoded protein: CASSHISGTGSSYEQYF. J is TRBJ2-7 and V is TRBV4-2, with D perhaps matching TRBD2 (6 bases). V lost 3 bases, J lost 0 bases, and 18 bases lay in between. This CDR3 has 17 amino acids. Per the germline V gene, CDR1 is LGHNA and CDR2 is YNFKEQ.

This clonotype was picked up many times. V is TRBV14 and J is TRBJ1-2; 7 bases fit TRBD1. CDR3 length: 16 amino acids. V trimming: 2 bases; J trimming: 4 bases; junction bases outside the gene matches: 10. Germline-derived CDR1 and CDR2 are SGHDN and FVKESK. The CDR3 is CASSQSTGTVAYGYTF. The CDR3, as DNA: TGTGCCAGCAGCCAATCCACCGGGACAGTGGCCTATGGCTACACCTTC.

This clonotype was picked up many times. The chain is built from TRBV19 and TRBJ1-1; D is uncertain. This CDR3 is built from 14 residues. Trimming took 0 bases from V and 6 from J, leaving 11 bases between them. Per the germline V gene, CDR1 is LNHDA and CDR2 is SQIVND (reference sequence). Here the CDR3 DNA reads TGTGCCAGTAGTATAGATTCTGCGGCGGCTGAAGCTTTCTTT. It specifies CASSIDSAAAEAFF.

This clonotype was recorded many times. This chain links TRBV29-1 with TRBJ1-2, with D perhaps TRBD1 (6 bases). Germline CDR1 SQVTM, CDR2 ANQGSEA. V lost 5 bases and J lost 6, with 19 bases in between. This CDR3 is 14 amino acids long. The CDR3 nucleotides read TGCAGCGTTTCGAGGGGGGGAGGACGGGATGGCTACACCTTC. This gives the protein CSVSRGGGRDGYTF. Together with reference TRBV29-1 and TRBJ1-2, the CDR3 gives the full variable domain: SAVISQKPSRDICQRGTSLTIQCQVDSQVTMMFWYRQQPGQSLTLIATANQGSEATYESGFVIDKFPISRPNLTFSTLTVSNMSPEDSSIYLCSVSRGGGRDGYTFGSGTRLTVV.

Within the sample, this clonotype is medium-sized. The chain uses TRBV20-1 and TRBJ1-1; 7 nucleotides agree with TRBD1. V trimming: 6 bases; J trimming: 6 bases; junction bases outside the gene matches: 13. Germline CDR1 and CDR2: DFQATT and SNEGSKA (reference sequence). This CDR3 comprises 14 residues. The CDR3 spells CSAPGLHRGAEAFF. The CDR3 DNA is TGCAGTGCCCCCGGCCTACACAGGGGAGCTGAAGCTTTCTTT.

Many counts were recorded for this clonotype. The CDR3 DNA is TGTGCCAGTAGCGACAGCGAGAATCAGCCCCAGCATTTT. Translated: CASSDSENQPQHF. The chain has TRBV19 and TRBJ1-5, with D perhaps matching TRBD1 (5 bases). The CDR3 contains 13 residues. V shed 6 bases and J shed 4 bases, with 10 bases lying between them. The germline CDR1 and CDR2 sequences are LNHDA and SQIVND (reference sequence).

By sample share, this clonotype is medium-sized. V is TRBV7-8 and J is TRBJ2-7; TRBD2 might be the D (7 bases). The V end lost 1 base, the J end lost 3 bases, and 13 bases lay between the germline ends. Germline values: CDR1 SGHVS, CDR2 FQNEAQ. The CDR3 has 15 amino acids. The CDR3: CASSLGRGPNYEQYF. The CDR3 DNA follows: TGTGCCAGCAGCTTAGGGCGGGGGCCAAACTACGAGCAGTACTTC.

Many counts were recorded for this clonotype. The chain couples TRBV2 to TRBJ2-7; 7 nucleotides align to TRBD1. The J segment lost 0 bases and the V segment lost 6 bases, leaving 2 bases of the junction unmatched. This CDR3 contains 13 residues. CDR1 and CDR2 (germline): SNHLY, FYNNEI. The CDR3 protein is CASRWTGSYEQYF. As DNA, the CDR3 is TGTGCCAGCAGGTGGACAGGCTCCTACGAGCAGTACTTC.

The chain couples TRBV7-8 to TRBJ1-5; TRBD1 agrees at 7 bases. The CDR3 length is 15 residues. The V gene end was trimmed by 4 bases and the J gene end by 6 bases; junction bases not matched to a gene: 9. Germline lookup yields CDR1 SGHVS and CDR2 FQNEAQ. The CDR3 reads CASSSQGSWGQPQHF. CDR3 DNA: TGTGCCAGCAGCTCACAGGGGAGTTGGGGTCAGCCCCAGCATTTT.

This clonotype was observed many times. This rearrangement joins TRBV29-1 to TRBJ2-5; TRBD2 might be the D (7 bases). Germline lookup yields CDR1 SQVTM and CDR2 ANQGSEA. The length of the CDR3 is 15 residues. V was pared by 3 bases and J by 5 bases, with 19 bases between. DNA for the CDR3: TGCAGCGTTGAGTCGGGGGGCGCCGTGGCTGAGACCCAGTACTTC. Amino acid sequence: CSVESGGAVAETQYF.

This clonotype was recorded many times. The rearrangement links TRBV27 to TRBJ2-7, with no clear D. The V gene's germline CDR1 is MNHEY and CDR2 SMNVEV (reference sequence). The CDR3 runs 15 residues. The V gene lost 6 bases and the J gene lost 4 bases, with 19 bases spanning the gap. The CDR3 coding sequence is TGTGCCAGCAGGGGCCTGGGTGGGCCAGCATACGAGCAGTACTTC. Its protein product is CASRGLGGPAYEQYF.

The chain links TRBV5-6 to TRBJ2-1; D is uncertain. The germline CDR1 and CDR2 sequences are SGHDT and YYEEEE. V was shortened by 1 base and J by 3 bases, with 11 bases between the two germline ends. This CDR3 contains 15 residues. Written as DNA, the CDR3 is TGTGCCAGCAGCTTGTTGTTAACAGACTACAATGAGCAGTTCTTC. It specifies CASSLLLTDYNEQFF.

This clonotype occurred many times. V usage is TRBV29-1 and J usage is TRBJ1-2; D is unclear. Germline lookup yields CDR1 SQVTM and CDR2 ANQGSEA. CDR3 size: 13 residues. V was shortened by 0 bases and J by 4 bases, with 9 bases between the two germline ends. The CDR3 DNA sequence: TGCAGCGTTGAAGATCAATGGGCCTATGGCTACACCTTC. The encoded protein is CSVEDQWAYGYTF.

This clonotype came up many times. The chain is built from TRBV7-2 and TRBJ2-2; TRBD1 matches 11 bases. V was clipped by 4 bases and J by 2 bases; unmatched bases: 3. Germline-derived CDR1 and CDR2 are SGHTA and FQGNSA. The CDR3 contains 16 residues. CDR3 sequence reads: CASSSRTGGNTGELFF. DNA for the CDR3: TGTGCCAGCAGCTCGCGGACAGGGGGCAACACCGGGGAGCTGTTTTTT.

For this clonotype: A much larger clone differs by one base, so this may be a read error. The chain couples TRBV2 to TRBJ2-1; maybe TRBD2 (5 bases). Germline V gene lookup returns CDR1 SNHLY and CDR2 FYNNEI. This CDR3 has 15 residues. Trimming removed 5 bases from V and 3 bases from J, with 14 bases in between. In DNA, the CDR3 is TGTGCCAGCAGTTCTCTAGCTTTACGCTACAATGAGCAGTTCTTC. Protein product: CASSSLALRYNEQFF.

This clonotype has ten or more counts. At one end, the junction sequence differs from germline, possibly due to a read error. The chain employs TRBV27 and TRBJ2-3; 11 bases line up with TRBD2. Germline CDR1 and CDR2: MNHEY and SMNVEV (reference sequence). The CDR3 extends over 18 amino acids. CDR3 amino acids: CVSRPGLAAKADTDTQYF. CDR3 nucleotide sequence: TGTGTCAGCAGGCCGGGACTAGCGGCCAAAGCTGACACAGATACGCAGTATTTT.

This clonotype was picked up many times. The V call is TRBV7-8, the J call TRBJ2-1; tentatively, D is TRBD2 (5 bases). Germline CDR1 is SGHVS and CDR2 is FQNEAQ. V lost 1 base and J 7 bases, leaving 14 bases between the germline ends. The CDR3 runs 15 residues. The CDR3 coding sequence is TGTGCCAGCAGCTTAGTCCGGGATAATACGAATGAGCAGTTCTTC. This translates into CASSLVRDNTNEQFF.

This clonotype was recorded at least ten times. The genes are TRBV7-9 and TRBJ1-6; D is ambiguous. V lost 3 bases and J lost 5, with 8 bases in between. CDR3 length equals 14 residues. CDR1 is SEHNR, CDR2 FQNEAQ, per germline (reference sequence). CDR3 loop: CASSFSGNNSPLHF. In DNA, the CDR3 is TGTGCCAGCAGCTTCTCGGGGAATAATTCACCCCTCCACTTT.

As concerns this clonotype: A much larger clone lies a single base off, so this may be a read error. The chain joins TRBV12-3 or TRBV12-4 to TRBJ2-7; 7 positions agree with TRBD1. This CDR3 has 15 amino acids. J gave up 5 bases and V 5 bases, and 12 bases lay outside the gene matches. CDR3: CASSTKQGRCDEQYF. CDR3 in DNA: TGTGCCAGCAGTACAAAACAGGGGCGGTGTGACGAGCAGTACTTC.